Listed here is a single T cell receptor (beta chain). These data belong to a study of blood T cell repertoires in COVID-19. On the study more broadly: Sites across the United States, Italy and Spain contributed samples from acute and convalescent COVID-19. PBMCs, B-cell-depleted T cells, or T cells provided the cDNA or gDNA that made up the material.

Source study methods: The assay estimated nucleated cells by amplifying reference gene primers. TCRdb keeps only in-frame clones here, not all; method: immunoSEQ multiplex PCR. V, J and clone size are those of that table, while D and trimming were read from the DNA. Among about 100,000 clones listed, 80% to 95% were seen once. This receptor was taken from a man aged 45-65 years with active COVID-19. Sequenced material: peripheral blood.

The CDR3 DNA sequence: TGTGCCAGCAGCCCCAATAACAGGGTAGATACGCAGTATTTT. It is translated as CASSPNNRVDTQYF. This chain connects TRBV13 to TRBJ2-3, with D perhaps matching TRBD1 (6 bases). Germline CDR1 PRHDT, CDR2 FYEKMQ (reference sequence). V dropped 5 bases and J dropped 5 bases, with 14 bases sitting between them. This CDR3 region has 14 residues.